In this sample, the clone carrying this T cell receptor beta chain turned up many times. These data originate in a study of regulatory T cells in long-lasting Graves disease. The authors built TCR beta libraries using iRepertoire HTBI primers and Arm-PCR of CDR3 regions. TCRdb re-called the multiplex PCR reads through MiXCR, storing one row per CDR3 protein. This table has around 500,000 distinct CDR3 sequences, approximately 12% appearing once. Specified time point: newly diagnosed GD, antithyroid drugs for less than 3 months. Construction of the TCR library relied on RNA isolated from PBMCs. These data also formed part of another study, on T cells in Graves' hyperthyroidism and ophthalmopathy.

Sequenced material: peripheral blood mononuclear cells (PBMCs), taken at new diagnosis, from a patient treated with antithyroid drugs. This clonotype was obtained from a young man with Graves disease.

The CDR3 reads CAISDPRETQYF. The CDR3 DNA follows: TGTGCCATCAGTGACCCAAGGGAGACCCAGTACTTC. J is TRBJ2-5 and V is TRBV10-3; no clear D. The germline V gene encodes CDR1 ENHRY and CDR2 SYGVKD. V shed 3 bases and J shed 5 bases, with 7 bases lying between them. There are 12 residues in the CDR3.